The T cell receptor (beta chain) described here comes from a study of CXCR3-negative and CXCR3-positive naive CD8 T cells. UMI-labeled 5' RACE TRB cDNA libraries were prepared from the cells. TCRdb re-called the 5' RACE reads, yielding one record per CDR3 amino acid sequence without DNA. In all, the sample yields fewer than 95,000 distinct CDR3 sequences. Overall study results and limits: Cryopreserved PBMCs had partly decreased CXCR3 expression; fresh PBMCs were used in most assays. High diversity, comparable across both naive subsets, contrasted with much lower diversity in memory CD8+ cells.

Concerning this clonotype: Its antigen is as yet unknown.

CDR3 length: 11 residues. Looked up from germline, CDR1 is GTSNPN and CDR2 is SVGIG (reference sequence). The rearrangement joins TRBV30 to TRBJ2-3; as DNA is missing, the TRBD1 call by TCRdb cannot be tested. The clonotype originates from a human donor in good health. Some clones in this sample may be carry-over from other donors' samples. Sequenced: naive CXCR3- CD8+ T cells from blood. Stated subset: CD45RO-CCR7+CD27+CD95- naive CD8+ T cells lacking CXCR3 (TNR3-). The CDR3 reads CAWSQTGPPNF.